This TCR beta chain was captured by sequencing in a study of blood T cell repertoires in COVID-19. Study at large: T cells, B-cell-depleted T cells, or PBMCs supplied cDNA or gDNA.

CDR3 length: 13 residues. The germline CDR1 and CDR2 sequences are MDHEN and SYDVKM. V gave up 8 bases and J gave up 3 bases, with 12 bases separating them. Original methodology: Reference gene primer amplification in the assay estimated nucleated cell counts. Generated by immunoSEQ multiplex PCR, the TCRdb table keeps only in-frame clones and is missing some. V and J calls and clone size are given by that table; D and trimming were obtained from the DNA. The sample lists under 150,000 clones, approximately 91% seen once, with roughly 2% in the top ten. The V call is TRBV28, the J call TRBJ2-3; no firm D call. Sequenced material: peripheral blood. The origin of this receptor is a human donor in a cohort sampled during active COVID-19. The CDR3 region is CASLRSSTDTQYF. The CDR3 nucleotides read TGTGCCAGCCTGCGGAGCTCAACAGATACGCAGTATTTT.